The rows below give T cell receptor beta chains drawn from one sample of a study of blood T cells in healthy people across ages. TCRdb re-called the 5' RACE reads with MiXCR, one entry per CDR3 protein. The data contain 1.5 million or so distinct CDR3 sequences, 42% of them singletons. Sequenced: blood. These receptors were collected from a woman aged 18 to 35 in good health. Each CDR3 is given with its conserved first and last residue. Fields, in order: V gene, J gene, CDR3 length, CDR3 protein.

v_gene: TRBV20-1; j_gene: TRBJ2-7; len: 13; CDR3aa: CSACPGTSYEQYF
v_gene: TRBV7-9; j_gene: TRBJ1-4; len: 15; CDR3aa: CASSLGGRVEEKLFF
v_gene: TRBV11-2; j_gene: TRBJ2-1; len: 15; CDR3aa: CASSLEGGRGSEQFF
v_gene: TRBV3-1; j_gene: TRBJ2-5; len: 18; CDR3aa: CASSQEGLAGGAQETQYF
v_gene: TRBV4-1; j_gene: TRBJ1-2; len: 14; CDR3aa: CASSQTTMERGYTF
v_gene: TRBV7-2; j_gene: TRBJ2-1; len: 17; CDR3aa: CASSLTPSGIAYNEQFF
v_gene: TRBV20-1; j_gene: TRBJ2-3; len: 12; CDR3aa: CSATTGTDTQYF
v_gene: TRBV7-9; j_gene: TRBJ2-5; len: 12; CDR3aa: CALAGETETQYF
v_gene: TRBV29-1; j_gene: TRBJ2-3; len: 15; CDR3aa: CSVEGTSGGKDTQYF
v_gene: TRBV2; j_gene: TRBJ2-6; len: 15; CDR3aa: CANRAPVSGANVLTF
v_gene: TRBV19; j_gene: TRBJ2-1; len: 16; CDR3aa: CASSQMGGRSYNEQFF
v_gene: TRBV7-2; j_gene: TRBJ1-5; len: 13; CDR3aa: CASSLRQSQPQHF